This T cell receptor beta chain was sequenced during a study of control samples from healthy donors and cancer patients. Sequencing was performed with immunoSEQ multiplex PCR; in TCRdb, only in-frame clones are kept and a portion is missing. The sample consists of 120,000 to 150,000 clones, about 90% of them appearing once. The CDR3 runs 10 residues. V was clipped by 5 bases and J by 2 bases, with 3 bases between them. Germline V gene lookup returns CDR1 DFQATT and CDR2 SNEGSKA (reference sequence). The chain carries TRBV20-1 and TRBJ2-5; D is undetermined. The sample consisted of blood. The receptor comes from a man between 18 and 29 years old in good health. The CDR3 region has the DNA TGCAGTGCTGGACAAGAGACCCAGTACTTC. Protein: CSAGQETQYF.